Listed here is a single T cell receptor beta chain. The record originates from a study of response to subunit inactivated influenza vaccine. Each CDR3 protein is one row after TCRdb ran MiXCR on the RT-PCR reads. The profile shows 200,000 to 250,000 distinct CDR3 sequences, 12% of them singletons. This sample comprised non-naive T cells sorted from PBMCs, obtained 14 to 15 days before vaccination. The source of this sequence is a man in his fifties who received an inactivated influenza vaccine.

This chain's CDR3 is CASSDHGQGIGSTQYF. CDR3 sequence (DNA): TGTGCCAGCAGTGATCATGGGCAGGGCATAGGGTCTACGCAGTATTTT. The chain carries TRBV6-4 and TRBJ2-3, with D tentatively TRBD1 (5 bases). The CDR3 totals 16 residues. Germline CDR1 and CDR2: MRHNA and SNTAGT. Trimming pared 3 bases from V and 8 bases from J, leaving 21 bases between.